This T cell receptor beta chain was recovered during a study of T-cell reconstitution after alpha-beta-depleted transplantation in children. The study, taken as a whole, reports: Certain patients had high TCRbeta diversity at day 60, and it came from recipient T cells and thymic progenitors that survived. About two months after transplant, alpha-beta T cells reportedly came from several hundred expanded graft clones. Newly produced T cells mostly accounted for T-cell counts and diversity one year post-transplant.

This clonotype was detected many times. Its antigen is undetermined. The germline gives CDR1 KGHDR, CDR2 SFDVKD. V was cut by 2 bases and J by 4 bases, with 8 bases left in between. CDR3 size: 14 residues. During its preparation, the TCRbeta library received unique molecular identifiers. TCRdb independently ran MiXCR on the PCR reads; one entry per CDR3 protein. The sample comprises about 200,000 distinct CDR3 sequences, 6.3% of which are singletons, and just over 4.5% rests with the top ten. The sequenced sample was PBMCs, obtained before TCRalphabeta/CD19-depleted stem cell transplant. This rearrangement joins TRBV24-1 to TRBJ1-5, with TRBD1 as a possible D gene (5 bases). The clonotype comes from a girl in the first two years of life with combined immunodeficiency, due to receive a stem cell transplant. The CDR3 DNA follows: TGTGCCACCAGTGATTGGACACCTAATCAGCCCCAGCATTTT. Translation gives CATSDWTPNQPQHF.